This section outlines one TCR beta chain sequence together with its context. Sequencing was performed with immunoSEQ multiplex PCR; in TCRdb, only in-frame clones are kept and a portion is missing. The data show some 100,000 clones, around 88% seen once. The source of the sample is a study of control samples from healthy donors and cancer patients. This CDR3 contains 16 residues. Germline V gene lookup returns CDR1 SEHNR and CDR2 FQNEAQ (reference sequence). V was clipped by 7 bases and J by 1 base; unmatched bases: 11. The sequenced material came from blood. The clonotype comes from a man aged 25-45 years in good health. The chain carries TRBV7-9 and TRBJ2-7; 9 bases agree with TRBD1. CDR3 bases: TGTGCCAGCACCTCCACCGGGACAGGGATATCCTACGAGCAGTACTTC. Protein product: CASTSTGTGISYEQYF.